The 11 T cell receptor beta chains below all came from one sample that was sequenced in a study of control samples from healthy donors and cancer patients. Generated by immunoSEQ multiplex PCR, the TCRdb table keeps only in-frame clones and is missing some. The sample has some 100,000 clones, over 60% seen once. Sequencing used blood. The origin of the receptors is a woman aged 30 to 39 in good health.

V is TRBV3-1 (or the pseudogene TRBV3-2) and J is TRBJ1-4; 7 bases are shared with TRBD1. Germline CDR1 and CDR2: LGHDT and YNNKEL (reference sequence). J gave up 4 bases and V 4 bases, and 9 bases lay outside the gene matches. The CDR3 spans 16 residues. CDR3 amino acids: CASSLDRTGLNEKLFF. In DNA form, the CDR3 reads TGTGCCAGCAGCCTTGACCGGACAGGCCTTAATGAAAAACTGTTTTTT.

V and J are TRBV9 and TRBJ2-3; tentative D call: TRBD2 (6 bases). Trimming took 1 base from V and 1 from J, leaving 16 bases between them. The germline CDR1 and CDR2 sequences are SGDLS and YYNGEE. This CDR3 is built from 17 residues. CDR3 region: CASSVTGVPSRTDTQYF. The CDR3 DNA reads as TGTGCCAGCAGCGTAACGGGGGTGCCATCCCGCACAGATACGCAGTATTTT.

The V and J genes are TRBV14 and TRBJ1-2; D is possibly TRBD1 (5 bases). The CDR3 totals 16 residues. CDR1 and CDR2 from the germline V gene are SGHDN and FVKESK. The V and J ends lost 0 bases and 3 bases respectively, with 14 bases between them. CDR3 amino acids: CASSQDGGMSDYGYTF. The CDR3 nucleotides read TGTGCCAGCAGCCAAGACGGGGGGATGTCCGACTATGGCTACACCTTC.

This chain connects TRBV7-2 to TRBJ2-3; D unresolved. Germline-derived CDR1 and CDR2 are SGHTA and FQGNSA. This CDR3 comprises 14 residues. With 5 bases removed from V and 0 bases from J, the gap between germline ends came to 9 bases. The CDR3 DNA is TGTGCCAGCAGCCCAAGACGTAGCACAGATACGCAGTATTTT. Encoded protein: CASSPRRSTDTQYF.

The sample holds one count of this clone. The chain has TRBV5-6 and TRBJ1-5; D possibly corresponds to TRBD1 (6 bases). CDR3 length equals 16 residues. CDR1 is SGHDT and CDR2 is YYEEEE in the germline V gene. V lost 4 bases to trimming and J lost 1 base, with 15 bases between them. This chain's CDR3 is CASSVGGGGSNQPQHF. The CDR3 DNA follows: TGTGCCAGCAGCGTGGGGGGGGGCGGCAGCAATCAGCCCCAGCATTTT.

This rearrangement joins TRBV15 to TRBJ1-4; 7 nucleotides match TRBD1. Germline V CDR1 and CDR2: LNHNV, YYDKDF (reference sequence). V lost 3 bases, J lost 5 bases, and 6 bases stayed unmatched. The CDR3 is 15 amino acids. The CDR3 DNA is TGTGCCACCAGCAGGGAGGGACAGCAAAATGAAAAACTGTTTTTT. Protein: CATSREGQQNEKLFF.

This chain joins TRBV2 and TRBJ2-2; the D gene is possibly TRBD2 (5 bases). Germline V gene lookup returns CDR1 SNHLY and CDR2 FYNNEI. This CDR3 is 14 amino acids long. Between the trimmed V and J ends, which lost 8 bases and 5 bases, there was a span of 15 bases. As DNA, the CDR3 is TGTGCCAGCTCCTATACGGGGTCTACCGGGGAGCTGTTTTTT. Translating gives CASSYTGSTGELFF.

The chain combines TRBV10-3 with TRBJ2-5, with a weak D call TRBD2 (6 bases). CDR3 size: 13 residues. The V end lost 2 bases, the J end lost 2 bases, and 6 bases lay between the germline ends. Germline CDR1 and CDR2: ENHRY and SYGVKD. The CDR3 region has the DNA TGTGCCATCAGTGAGGCGGGGCAAGAGACCCAGTACTTC. This encodes CAISEAGQETQYF.

V gene TRBV5-4 combines with J gene TRBJ1-3, with no clear D. V was trimmed by 2 bases and J by 0 bases, leaving 9 bases between them. The CDR3 runs to 15 residues. Germline CDR1 and CDR2: SGHNT and YYREEE (reference sequence). CDR3 DNA sequence: TGTGCCAGCAGCTTAGAACGTCACTCTGGAAACACCATATATTTT. Its translation is CASSLERHSGNTIYF.

The genes are TRBV24-1 and TRBJ2-3; D possibly uses TRBD1 or TRBD2 (5 bases each). CDR1 is KGHDR and CDR2 is SFDVKD in the germline V gene. The CDR3 covers 13 residues. V was cut by 3 bases and J by 3 bases, with 6 bases left in between. The chain's CDR3 is CATSDGGTDTQYF. As DNA, the CDR3 is TGTGCCACCAGTGATGGGGGAACAGATACGCAGTATTTT.

The V gene is TRBV5-1, the J gene TRBJ2-5; D might be TRBD2 (5 bases). V lost 3 bases and J lost 4, with 13 bases in between. CDR1 and CDR2 (germline): SGHRS, YFSETQ. This CDR3 has 14 residues. This chain's CDR3 is CASSSRAPGETQYF. DNA of the CDR3: TGCGCCAGCAGCTCGCGGGCCCCGGGAGAGACCCAGTACTTC.